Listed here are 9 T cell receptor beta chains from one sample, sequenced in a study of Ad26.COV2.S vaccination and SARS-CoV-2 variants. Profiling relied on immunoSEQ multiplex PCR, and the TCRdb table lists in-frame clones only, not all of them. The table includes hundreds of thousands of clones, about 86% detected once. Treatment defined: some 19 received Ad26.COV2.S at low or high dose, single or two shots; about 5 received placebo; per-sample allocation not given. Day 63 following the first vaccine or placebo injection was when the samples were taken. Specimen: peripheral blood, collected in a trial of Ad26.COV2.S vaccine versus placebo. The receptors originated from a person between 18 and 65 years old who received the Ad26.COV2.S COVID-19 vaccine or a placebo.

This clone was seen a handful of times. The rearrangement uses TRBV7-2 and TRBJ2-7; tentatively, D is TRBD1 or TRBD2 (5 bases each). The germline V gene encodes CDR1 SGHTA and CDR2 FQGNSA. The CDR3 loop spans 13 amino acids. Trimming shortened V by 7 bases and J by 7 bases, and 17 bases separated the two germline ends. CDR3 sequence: CASKQSVGREQYF. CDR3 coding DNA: TGTGCCAGCAAACAGTCGGTGGGACGTGAGCAGTACTTC.

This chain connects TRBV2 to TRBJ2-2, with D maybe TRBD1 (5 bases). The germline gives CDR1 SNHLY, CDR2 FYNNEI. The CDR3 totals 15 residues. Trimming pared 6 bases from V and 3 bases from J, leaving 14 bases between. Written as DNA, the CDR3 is TGTGCCAGCAGCAAGGGCAGGGATGACACCGGGGAGCTGTTTTTT. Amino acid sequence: CASSKGRDDTGELFF.

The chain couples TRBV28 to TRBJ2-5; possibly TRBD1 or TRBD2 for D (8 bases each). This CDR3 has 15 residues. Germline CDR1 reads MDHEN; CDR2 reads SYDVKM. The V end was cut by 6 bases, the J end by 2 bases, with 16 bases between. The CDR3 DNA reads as TGTGCCAGCAGCCGGGGGGGACAGGTACAAGAGACCCAGTACTTC. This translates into CASSRGGQVQETQYF.

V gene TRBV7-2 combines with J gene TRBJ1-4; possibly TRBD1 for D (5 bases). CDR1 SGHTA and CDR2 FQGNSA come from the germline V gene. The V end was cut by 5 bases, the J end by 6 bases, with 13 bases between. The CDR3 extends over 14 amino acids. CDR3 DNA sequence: TGTGCCAGCAGCCCGCTGGGGGACGATGAAAAACTGTTTTTT. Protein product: CASSPLGDDEKLFF.

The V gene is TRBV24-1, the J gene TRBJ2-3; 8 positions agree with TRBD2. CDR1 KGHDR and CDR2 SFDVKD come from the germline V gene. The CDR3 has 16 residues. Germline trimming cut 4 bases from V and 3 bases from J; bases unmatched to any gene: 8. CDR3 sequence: CATSEERGTKTDTQYF. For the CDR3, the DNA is TGTGCCACCAGTGAAGAGCGGGGGACAAAAACAGATACGCAGTATTTT.

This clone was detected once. CDR3 loop: CASSESSGSVEAFF. The CDR3 DNA sequence: TGCGCCAGCAGTGAGTCGTCGGGGAGCGTCGAAGCTTTCTTT. The chain carries TRBV10-1 and TRBJ1-1, with D hard to call. The CDR3 covers 14 residues. Germline V gene sequence: CDR1 WNHNN, CDR2 SYGVQD (reference sequence). The germline V and J ends were trimmed by 0 bases and 8 bases, with 13 bases remaining between them.

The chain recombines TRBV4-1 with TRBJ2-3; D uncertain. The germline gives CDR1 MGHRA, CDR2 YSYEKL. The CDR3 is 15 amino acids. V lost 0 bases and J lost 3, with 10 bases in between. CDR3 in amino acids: CASSQERRRTDTQYF. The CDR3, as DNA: TGCGCCAGCAGCCAAGAACGAAGGAGAACAGATACGCAGTATTTT.

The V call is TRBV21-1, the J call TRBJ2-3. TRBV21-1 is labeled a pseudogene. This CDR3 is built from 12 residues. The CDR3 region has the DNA TGTGCCAGTCCCGGAAGCACAGATACGCAGTATTTT. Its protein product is CASPGSTDTQYF.

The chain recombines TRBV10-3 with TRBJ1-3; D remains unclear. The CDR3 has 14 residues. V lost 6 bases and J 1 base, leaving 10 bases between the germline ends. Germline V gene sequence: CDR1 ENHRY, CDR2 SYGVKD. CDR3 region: CAIRAADSGNTIYF. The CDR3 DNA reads TGTGCCATCAGGGCAGCGGATTCTGGAAACACCATATATTTT.